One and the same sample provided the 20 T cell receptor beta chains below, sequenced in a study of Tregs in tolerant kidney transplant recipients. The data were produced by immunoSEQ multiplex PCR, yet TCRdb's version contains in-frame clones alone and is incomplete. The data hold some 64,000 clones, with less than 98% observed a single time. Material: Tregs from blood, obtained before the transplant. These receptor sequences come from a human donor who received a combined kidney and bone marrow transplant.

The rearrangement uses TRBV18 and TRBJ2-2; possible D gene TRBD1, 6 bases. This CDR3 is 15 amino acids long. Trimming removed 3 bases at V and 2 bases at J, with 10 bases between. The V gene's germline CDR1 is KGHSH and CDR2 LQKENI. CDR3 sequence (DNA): TGTGCCAGCTCACCGGGGACACCTAACACCGGGGAGCTGTTTTTT. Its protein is CASSPGTPNTGELFF.

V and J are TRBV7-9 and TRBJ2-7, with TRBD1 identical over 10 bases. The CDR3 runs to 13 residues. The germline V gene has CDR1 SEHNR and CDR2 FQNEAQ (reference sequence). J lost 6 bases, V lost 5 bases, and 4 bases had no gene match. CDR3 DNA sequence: TGTGCCAGCAGCCACGGACAGGGGGGCGAGCAGTACTTC. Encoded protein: CASSHGQGGEQYF.

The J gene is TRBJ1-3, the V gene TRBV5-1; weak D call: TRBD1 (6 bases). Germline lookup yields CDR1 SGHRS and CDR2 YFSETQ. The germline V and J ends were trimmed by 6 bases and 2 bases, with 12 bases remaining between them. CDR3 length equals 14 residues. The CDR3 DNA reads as TGCGCCAGCAAGATTACAGGGACTGGAAACACCATATATTTT. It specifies CASKITGTGNTIYF.

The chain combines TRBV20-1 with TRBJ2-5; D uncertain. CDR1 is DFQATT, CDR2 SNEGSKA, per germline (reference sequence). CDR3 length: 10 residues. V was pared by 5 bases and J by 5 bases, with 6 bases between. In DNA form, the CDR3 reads TGCAGTGCTGCTCGGGAGACCCAGTACTTC. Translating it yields CSAARETQYF.

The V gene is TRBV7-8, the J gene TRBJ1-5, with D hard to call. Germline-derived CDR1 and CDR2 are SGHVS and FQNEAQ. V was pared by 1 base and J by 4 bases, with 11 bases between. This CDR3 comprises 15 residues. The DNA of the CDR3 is TGTGCCAGCAGCTTAGGCTCCACTAATAATCAGCCCCAGCATTTT. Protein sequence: CASSLGSTNNQPQHF. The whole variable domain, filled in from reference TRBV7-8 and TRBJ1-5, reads GAGVSQSPRYKVAKRGQDVALRCDPISGHVSLFWYQQALGQGPEFLTYFQNEAQLDKSGLPSDRFFAERPEGSVSTLKIQRTQQEDSAVYLCASSLGSTNNQPQHFGDGTRLSIL.

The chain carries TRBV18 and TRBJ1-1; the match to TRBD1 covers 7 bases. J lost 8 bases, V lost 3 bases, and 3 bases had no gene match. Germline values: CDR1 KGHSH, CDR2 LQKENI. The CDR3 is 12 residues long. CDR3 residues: CASSPTTGEAFF. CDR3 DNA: TGTGCCAGCTCACCTACGACAGGGGAAGCTTTCTTT.

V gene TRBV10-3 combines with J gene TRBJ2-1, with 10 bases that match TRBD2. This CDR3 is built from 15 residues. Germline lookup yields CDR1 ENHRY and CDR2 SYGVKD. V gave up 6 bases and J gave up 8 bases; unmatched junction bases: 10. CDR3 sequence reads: CAIRPSGSPADEQFF. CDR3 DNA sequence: TGTGCCATCAGGCCTAGCGGGAGTCCTGCGGATGAGCAGTTCTTC.

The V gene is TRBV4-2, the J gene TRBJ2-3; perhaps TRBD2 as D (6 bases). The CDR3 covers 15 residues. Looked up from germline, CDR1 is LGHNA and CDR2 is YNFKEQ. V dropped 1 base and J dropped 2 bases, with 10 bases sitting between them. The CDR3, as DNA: TGTGCCAGCAGCCAAGTACTAGCCTCCACAGATACGCAGTATTTT. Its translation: CASSQVLASTDTQYF.

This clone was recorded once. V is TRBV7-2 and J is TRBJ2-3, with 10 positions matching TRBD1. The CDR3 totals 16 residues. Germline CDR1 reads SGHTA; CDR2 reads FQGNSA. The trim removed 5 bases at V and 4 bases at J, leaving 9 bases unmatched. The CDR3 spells CASSPLGQGLADTQYF. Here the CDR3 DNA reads TGTGCCAGCAGCCCCCTGGGACAGGGGCTGGCAGATACGCAGTATTTT.

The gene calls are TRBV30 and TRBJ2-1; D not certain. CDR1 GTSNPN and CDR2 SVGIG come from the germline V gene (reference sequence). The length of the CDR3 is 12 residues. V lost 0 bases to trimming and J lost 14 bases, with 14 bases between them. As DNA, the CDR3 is TGTGCCTGGAGTGTTTCCTACTCGACTGAGTTCTTC. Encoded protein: CAWSVSYSTEFF.

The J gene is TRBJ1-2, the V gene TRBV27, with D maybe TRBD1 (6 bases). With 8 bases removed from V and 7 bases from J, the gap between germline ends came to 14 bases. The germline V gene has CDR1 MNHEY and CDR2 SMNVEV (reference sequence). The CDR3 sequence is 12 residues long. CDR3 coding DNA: TGTGCCAGCGGAAGAACAGGGTTTGGCTACACCTTC. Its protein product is CASGRTGFGYTF.

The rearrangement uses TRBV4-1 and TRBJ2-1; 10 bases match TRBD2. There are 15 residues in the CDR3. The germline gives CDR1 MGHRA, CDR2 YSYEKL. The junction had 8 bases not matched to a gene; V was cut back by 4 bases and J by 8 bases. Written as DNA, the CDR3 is TGCGCCAGCAGCCCGGGAGCGGGAGGGTACCATGAGCAGTTCTTC. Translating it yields CASSPGAGGYHEQFF.

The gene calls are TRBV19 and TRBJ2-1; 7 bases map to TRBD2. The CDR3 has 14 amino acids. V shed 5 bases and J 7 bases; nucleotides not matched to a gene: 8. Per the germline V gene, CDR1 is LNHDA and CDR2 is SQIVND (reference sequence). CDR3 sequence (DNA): TGTGCCAGTAGTGATGGGAGGGCTCAAAATGAGCAGTTCTTC. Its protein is CASSDGRAQNEQFF.

The CDR3 DNA is TGTGCCAGCAGCAAAACCACCGGGACTATAGATGAGACCCAGTACTTC. Amino acid sequence: CASSKTTGTIDETQYF. The chain uses TRBV21-1 and TRBJ2-5; the table gives TRBD2 as D, unverified against the DNA. TRBV21-1 corresponds to a pseudogene. CDR3 length equals 16 residues.

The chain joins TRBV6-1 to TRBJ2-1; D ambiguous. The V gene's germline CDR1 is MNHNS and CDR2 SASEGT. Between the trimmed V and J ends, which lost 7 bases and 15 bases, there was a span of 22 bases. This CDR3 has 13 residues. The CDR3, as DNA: TGTGCCAGCACCCCCCCGGTAGCCCCCTTGCGGTTCTTC. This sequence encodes CASTPPVAPLRFF.

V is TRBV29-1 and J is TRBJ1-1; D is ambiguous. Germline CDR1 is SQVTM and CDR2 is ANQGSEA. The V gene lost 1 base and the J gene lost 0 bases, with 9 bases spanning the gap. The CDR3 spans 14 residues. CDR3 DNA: TGCAGCGTTGAAGGAACATTTATGAACACTGAAGCTTTCTTT. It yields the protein CSVEGTFMNTEAFF.

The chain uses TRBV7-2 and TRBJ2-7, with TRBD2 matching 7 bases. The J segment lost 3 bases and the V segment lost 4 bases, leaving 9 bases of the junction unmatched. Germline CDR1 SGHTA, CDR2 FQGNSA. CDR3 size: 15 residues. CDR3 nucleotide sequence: TGTGCCAGCAGCTCCCAAGCGGGAACAGGCTACGAGCAGTACTTC. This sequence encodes CASSSQAGTGYEQYF.

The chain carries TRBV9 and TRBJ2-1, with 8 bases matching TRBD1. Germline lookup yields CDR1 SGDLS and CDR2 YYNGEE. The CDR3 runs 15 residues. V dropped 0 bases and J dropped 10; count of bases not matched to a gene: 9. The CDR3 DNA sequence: TGTGCCAGCAGCGTAGTAACAGGGGGAGTAAAGGAGCAGTTCTTC. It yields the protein CASSVVTGGVKEQFF. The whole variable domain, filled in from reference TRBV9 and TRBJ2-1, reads DSGVTQTPKHLITATGQRVTLRCSPRSGDLSVYWYQQSLDQGLQFLIQYYNGEERAKGNILERFSAQQFPDLHSELNLSSLELGDSALYFCASSVVTGGVKEQFFGPGTRLTVL.

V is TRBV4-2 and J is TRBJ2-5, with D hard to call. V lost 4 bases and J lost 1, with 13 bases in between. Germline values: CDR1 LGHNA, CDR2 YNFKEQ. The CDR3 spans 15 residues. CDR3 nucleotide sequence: TGTGCCAGCAGCCCCCTAGTTGAGCCCCAAGAGACCCAGTACTTC. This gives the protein CASSPLVEPQETQYF.

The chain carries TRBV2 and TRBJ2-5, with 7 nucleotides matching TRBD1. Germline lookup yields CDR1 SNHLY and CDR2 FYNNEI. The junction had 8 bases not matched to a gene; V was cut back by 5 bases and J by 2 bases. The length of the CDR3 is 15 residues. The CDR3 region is CASSTVRGQQETQYF. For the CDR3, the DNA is TGTGCCAGCAGTACGGTGAGGGGACAGCAAGAGACCCAGTACTTC.